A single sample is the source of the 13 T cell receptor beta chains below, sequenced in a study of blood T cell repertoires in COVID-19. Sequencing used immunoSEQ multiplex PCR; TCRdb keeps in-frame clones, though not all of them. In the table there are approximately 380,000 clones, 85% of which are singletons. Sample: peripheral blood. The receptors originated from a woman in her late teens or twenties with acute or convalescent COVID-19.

The CDR3 reads CASSPIQVPGANVLTF. DNA for the CDR3: TGTGCCAGCAGCCCTATTCAGGTACCTGGGGCCAACGTCCTGACTTTC. The chain combines TRBV2 with TRBJ2-6, with no clear D. CDR1 is SNHLY and CDR2 is FYNNEI in the germline V gene. This CDR3 is built from 16 residues. Trimming removed 6 bases at V and 2 bases at J, with 14 bases between.

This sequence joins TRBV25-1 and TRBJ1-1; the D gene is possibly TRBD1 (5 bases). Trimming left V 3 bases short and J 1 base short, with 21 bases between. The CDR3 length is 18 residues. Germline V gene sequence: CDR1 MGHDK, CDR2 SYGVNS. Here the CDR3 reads CASSEGRPDPLTNTEAFF. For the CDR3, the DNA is TGTGCCAGCAGTGAGGGGCGCCCGGACCCGCTCACGAACACTGAAGCTTTCTTT.

The CDR3 DNA reads TGTGCCAGCAGCAGAGGCCAGAACACTGAAGCTTTCTTT. It yields the protein CASSRGQNTEAFF. This chain uses TRBV7-9 with TRBJ1-1; D not resolved. The CDR3 has 13 residues. V dropped 5 bases and J dropped 1 base, with 8 bases sitting between them. Germline V lookup: CDR1 SEHNR, CDR2 FQNEAQ (reference sequence). Drawing the rest from reference TRBV7-9 and TRBJ1-1, the complete variable domain is DTGVSQNPRHKITKRGQNVTFRCDPISEHNRLYWYRQTLGQGPEFLTYFQNEAQLEKSRLLSDRFSAERPKGSFSTLEIQRTEQGDSAMYLCASSRGQNTEAFFGQGTRLTVV.

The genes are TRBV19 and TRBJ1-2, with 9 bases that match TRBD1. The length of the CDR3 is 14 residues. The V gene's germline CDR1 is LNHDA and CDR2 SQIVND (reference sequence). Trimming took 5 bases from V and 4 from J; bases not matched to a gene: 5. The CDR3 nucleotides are TGTGCCAGTAGTGCCACGACAGGGGGCTATGGCTACACCTTC. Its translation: CASSATTGGYGYTF.

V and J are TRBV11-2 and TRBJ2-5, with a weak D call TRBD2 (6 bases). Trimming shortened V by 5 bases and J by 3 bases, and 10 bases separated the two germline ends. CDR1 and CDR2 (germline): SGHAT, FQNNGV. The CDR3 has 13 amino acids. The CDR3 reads CASSPRLEETQYF. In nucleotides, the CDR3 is TGTGCCAGCAGCCCCCGACTAGAAGAGACCCAGTACTTC.

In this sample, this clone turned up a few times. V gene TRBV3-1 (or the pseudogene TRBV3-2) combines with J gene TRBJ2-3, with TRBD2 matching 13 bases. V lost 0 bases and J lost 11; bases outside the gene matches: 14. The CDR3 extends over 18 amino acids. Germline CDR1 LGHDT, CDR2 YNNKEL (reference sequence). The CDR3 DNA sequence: TGTGCCAGCAGCCAAGAACGAACCGGGACTAGCGGGGCTCGAAGGCAGTATTTT. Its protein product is CASSQERTGTSGARRQYF.

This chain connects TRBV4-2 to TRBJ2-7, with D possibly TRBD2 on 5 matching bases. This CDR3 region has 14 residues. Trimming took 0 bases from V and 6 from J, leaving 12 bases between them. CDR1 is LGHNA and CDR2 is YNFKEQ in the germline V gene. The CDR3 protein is CASSQDTVRAEQYF. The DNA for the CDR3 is TGTGCCAGCAGCCAAGACACGGTGAGGGCCGAGCAGTACTTC.

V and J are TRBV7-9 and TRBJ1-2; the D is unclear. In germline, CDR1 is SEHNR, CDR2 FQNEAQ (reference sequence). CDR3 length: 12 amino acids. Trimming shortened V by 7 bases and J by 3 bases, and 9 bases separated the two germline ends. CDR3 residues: CASTDTYYGYTF. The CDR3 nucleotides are TGTGCCAGCACCGACACCTACTATGGCTACACCTTC.

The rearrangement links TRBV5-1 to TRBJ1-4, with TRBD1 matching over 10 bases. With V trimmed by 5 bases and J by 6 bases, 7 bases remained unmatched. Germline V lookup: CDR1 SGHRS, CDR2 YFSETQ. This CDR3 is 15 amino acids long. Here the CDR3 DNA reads TGCGCCAGCAGAATTGCCGGGACAGGGGATGAAAAACTGTTTTTT. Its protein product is CASRIAGTGDEKLFF.

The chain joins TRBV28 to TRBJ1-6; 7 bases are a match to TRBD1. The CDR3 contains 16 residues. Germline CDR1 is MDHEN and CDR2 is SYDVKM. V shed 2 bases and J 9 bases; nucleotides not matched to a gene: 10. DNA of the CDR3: TGTGCCAGCAGTTTAGATGAGGCAGGGGGAGTTTCACCCCTCCACTTT. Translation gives CASSLDEAGGVSPLHF.

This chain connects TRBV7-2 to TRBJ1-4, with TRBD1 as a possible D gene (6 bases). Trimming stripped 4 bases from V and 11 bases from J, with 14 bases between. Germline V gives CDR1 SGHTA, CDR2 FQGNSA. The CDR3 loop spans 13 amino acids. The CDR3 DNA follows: TGTGCCAGCAGCTCGACCCAGGGGTCTAAACTGTTTTTT. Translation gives CASSSTQGSKLFF.

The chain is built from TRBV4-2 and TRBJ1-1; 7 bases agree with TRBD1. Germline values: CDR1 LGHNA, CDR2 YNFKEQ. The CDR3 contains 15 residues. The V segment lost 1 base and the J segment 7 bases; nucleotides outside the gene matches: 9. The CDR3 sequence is CASSQAAGTASEAFF. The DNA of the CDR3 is TGTGCCAGCAGCCAAGCCGCCGGGACAGCCAGTGAAGCTTTCTTT.

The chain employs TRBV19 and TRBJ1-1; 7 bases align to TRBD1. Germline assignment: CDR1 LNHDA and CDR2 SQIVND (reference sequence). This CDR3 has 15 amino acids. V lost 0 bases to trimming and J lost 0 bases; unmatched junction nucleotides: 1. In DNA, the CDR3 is TGTGCCAGTAGTATAGAGGGACAGCTGAACACTGAAGCTTTCTTT. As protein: CASSIEGQLNTEAFF.